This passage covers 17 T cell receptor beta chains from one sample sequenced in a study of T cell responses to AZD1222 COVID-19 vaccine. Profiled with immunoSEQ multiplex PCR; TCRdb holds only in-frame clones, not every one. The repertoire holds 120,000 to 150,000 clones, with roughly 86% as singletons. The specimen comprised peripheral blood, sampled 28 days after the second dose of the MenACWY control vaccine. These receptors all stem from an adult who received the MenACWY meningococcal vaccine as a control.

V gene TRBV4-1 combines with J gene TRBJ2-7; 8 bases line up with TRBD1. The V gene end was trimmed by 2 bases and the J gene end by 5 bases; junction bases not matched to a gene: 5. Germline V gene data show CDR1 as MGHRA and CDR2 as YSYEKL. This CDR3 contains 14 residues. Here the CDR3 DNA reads TGCGCCAGCAGCCAATATAGGACAGGGAACGAGCAGTACTTC. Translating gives CASSQYRTGNEQYF.

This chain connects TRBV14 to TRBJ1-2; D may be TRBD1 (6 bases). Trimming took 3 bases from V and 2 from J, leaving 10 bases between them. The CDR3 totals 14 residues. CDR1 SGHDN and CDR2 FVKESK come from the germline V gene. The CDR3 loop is CASSQSRGNYGYTF. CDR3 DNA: TGTGCCAGCAGCCAGTCCAGGGGAAACTATGGCTACACCTTC.

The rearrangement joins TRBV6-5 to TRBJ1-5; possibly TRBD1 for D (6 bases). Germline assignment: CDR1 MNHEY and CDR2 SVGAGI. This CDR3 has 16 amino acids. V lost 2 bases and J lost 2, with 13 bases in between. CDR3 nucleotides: TGTGCCAGCAGTTACGACAGGTCTGGGCGCAATCAGCCCCAGCATTTT. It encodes CASSYDRSGRNQPQHF.

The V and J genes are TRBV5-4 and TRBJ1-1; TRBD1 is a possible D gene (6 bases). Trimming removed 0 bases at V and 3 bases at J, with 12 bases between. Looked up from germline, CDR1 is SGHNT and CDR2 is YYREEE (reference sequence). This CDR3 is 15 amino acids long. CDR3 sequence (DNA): TGTGCCAGCAGCTTGGCCTCTGGGGGCGACACTGAAGCTTTCTTT. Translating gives CASSLASGGDTEAFF.

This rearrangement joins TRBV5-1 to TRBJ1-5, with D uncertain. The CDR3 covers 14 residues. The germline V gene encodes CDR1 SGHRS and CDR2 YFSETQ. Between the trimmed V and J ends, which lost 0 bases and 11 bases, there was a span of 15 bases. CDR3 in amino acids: CASSLESGKETQHF. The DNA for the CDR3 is TGCGCCAGCAGCTTGGAGTCCGGAAAGGAGACCCAGCATTTT.

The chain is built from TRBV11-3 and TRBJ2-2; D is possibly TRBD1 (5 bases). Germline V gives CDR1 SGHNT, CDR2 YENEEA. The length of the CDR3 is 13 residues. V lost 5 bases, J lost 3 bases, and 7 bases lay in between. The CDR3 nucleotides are TGTGCCAGCAGCCCCAGGGACACCGGGGAGCTGTTTTTT. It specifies CASSPRDTGELFF.

CDR3 protein: CATRDSGIQETQYF. CDR3 bases: TGTGCCACTCGGGACAGCGGGATCCAAGAGACCCAGTACTTC. This chain uses TRBV19 with TRBJ2-5; D possibly matches TRBD1 or TRBD2 (7 bases each). CDR1 LNHDA and CDR2 SQIVND come from the germline V gene (reference sequence). V was cut by 10 bases and J by 1 base, with 16 bases left in between. This CDR3 region has 14 residues.

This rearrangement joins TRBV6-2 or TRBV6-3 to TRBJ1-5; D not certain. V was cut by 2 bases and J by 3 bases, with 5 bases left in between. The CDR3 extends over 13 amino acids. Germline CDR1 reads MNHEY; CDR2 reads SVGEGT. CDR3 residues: CASSYVPNQPQHF. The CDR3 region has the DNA TGTGCCAGCAGTTACGTCCCCAATCAGCCCCAGCATTTT.

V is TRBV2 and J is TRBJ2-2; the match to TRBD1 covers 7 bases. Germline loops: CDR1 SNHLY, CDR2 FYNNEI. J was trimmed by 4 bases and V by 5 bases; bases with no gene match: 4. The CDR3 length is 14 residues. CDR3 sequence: CASSPRGITGELFF. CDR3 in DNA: TGTGCCAGCAGTCCCAGGGGGATCACCGGGGAGCTGTTTTTT.

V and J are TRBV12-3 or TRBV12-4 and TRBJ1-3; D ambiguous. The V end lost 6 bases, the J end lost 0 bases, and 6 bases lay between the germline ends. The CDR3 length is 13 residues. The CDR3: CASRAYSGNTIYF. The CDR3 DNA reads TGTGCCAGCAGGGCCTACTCTGGAAACACCATATATTTT.

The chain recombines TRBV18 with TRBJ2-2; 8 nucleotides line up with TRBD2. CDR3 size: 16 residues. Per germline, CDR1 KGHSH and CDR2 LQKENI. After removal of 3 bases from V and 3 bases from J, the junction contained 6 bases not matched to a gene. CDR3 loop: CASSPSGSYDTGELFF. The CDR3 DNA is TGTGCCAGCTCACCCAGCGGGAGTTACGACACCGGGGAGCTGTTTTTT. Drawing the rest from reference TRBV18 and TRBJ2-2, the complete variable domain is NAGVMQNPRHLVRRRGQEARLRCSPMKGHSHVYWYRQLPEEGLKFMVYLQKENIIDESGMPKERFSAEFPKEGPSILRIQQVVRGDSAAYFCASSPSGSYDTGELFFGEGSRLTVL.

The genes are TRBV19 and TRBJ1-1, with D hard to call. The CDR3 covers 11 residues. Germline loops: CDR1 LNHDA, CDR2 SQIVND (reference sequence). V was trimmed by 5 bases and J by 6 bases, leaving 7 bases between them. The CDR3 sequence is CASSLFSEAFF. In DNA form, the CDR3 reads TGTGCCAGTAGTCTGTTCTCTGAAGCTTTCTTT.

The DNA for the CDR3 is TGCGCCAGCAGCTTGGCCTCCACTTCCTACGAGCAGTACTTC. Residues: CASSLASTSYEQYF. This chain links TRBV5-1 with TRBJ2-7; no clear D gene. The germline V and J ends were trimmed by 0 bases and 1 base, with 8 bases remaining between them. The CDR3 covers 14 residues. Germline V gene data show CDR1 as SGHRS and CDR2 as YFSETQ.

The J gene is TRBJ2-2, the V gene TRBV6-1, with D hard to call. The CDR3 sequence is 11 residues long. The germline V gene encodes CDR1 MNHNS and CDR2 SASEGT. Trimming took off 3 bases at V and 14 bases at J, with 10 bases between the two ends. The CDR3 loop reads CASSETLTLFF. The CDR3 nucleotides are TGTGCCAGCAGTGAGACCCTGACTCTGTTTTTT.

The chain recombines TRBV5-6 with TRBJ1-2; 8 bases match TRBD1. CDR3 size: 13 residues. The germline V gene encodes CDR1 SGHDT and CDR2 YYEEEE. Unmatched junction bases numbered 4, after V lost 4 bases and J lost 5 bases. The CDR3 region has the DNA TGTGCCAGCAGCCCCGGGACAGGATATGGCTACACCTTC. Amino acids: CASSPGTGYGYTF. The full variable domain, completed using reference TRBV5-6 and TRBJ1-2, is DAGVTQSPTHLIKTRGQQVTLRCSPKSGHDTVSWYQQALGQGPQFIFQYYEEEERQRGNFPDRFSGHQFPNYSSELNVNALLLGDSALYLCASSPGTGYGYTFGSGTRLTVV.

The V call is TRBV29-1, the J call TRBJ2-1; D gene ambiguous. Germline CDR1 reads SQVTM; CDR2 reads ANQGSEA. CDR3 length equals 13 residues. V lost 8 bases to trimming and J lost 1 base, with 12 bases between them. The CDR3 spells CSSRLGSYNEQFF. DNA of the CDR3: TGCAGCTCCCGACTGGGGTCCTACAATGAGCAGTTCTTC.

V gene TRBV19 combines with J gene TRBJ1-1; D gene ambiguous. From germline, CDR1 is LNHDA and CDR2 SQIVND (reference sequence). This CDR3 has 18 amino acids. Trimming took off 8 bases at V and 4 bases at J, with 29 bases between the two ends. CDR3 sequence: CASASPAIGRTVGTEAFF. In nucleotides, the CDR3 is TGTGCCAGTGCCTCCCCGGCCATAGGGAGGACCGTGGGCACTGAAGCTTTCTTT.